The next 29 T cell receptor beta chains were all read from a single sample in a study of regulatory T cells in long-lasting Graves disease. Time point noted: persistent/refractory GD, antithyroid drugs over 5 years with positive TRAb. Scientists built the TCR library using RNA that was extracted from PBMCs. With iRepertoire HTBI primers and Arm-PCR of CDR3 regions, TCR beta libraries were built. Using its own MiXCR run on the multiplex PCR reads, TCRdb lists one record per CDR3 protein. This sample yields roughly 360,000 distinct CDR3 sequences, of which roughly 25% are seen a single time; approximately 28% belongs to the top ten. Material: peripheral blood mononuclear cells (PBMCs), obtained when the disease was refractory, from a patient treated with antithyroid drugs. These receptors originate from a woman in her forties with Graves disease.

The rearrangement uses TRBV3-1 and TRBJ2-7; 12 positions match TRBD2. Germline V CDR1 and CDR2: LGHDT, YNNKEL (reference sequence). Germline trimming cut 5 bases from V and 2 bases from J; bases unmatched to any gene: 13. The length of the CDR3 is 18 residues. In DNA, the CDR3 is TGTGCCAGCAGCACACCCCGTTTGACTAGCGGGAGCCCCTACGAGCAGTACTTC. Translation gives CASSTPRLTSGSPYEQYF.

The gene calls are TRBV28 and TRBJ2-1, with 8 bases that match TRBD1. Germline CDR1 is MDHEN and CDR2 is SYDVKM. The V segment lost 5 bases and the J segment 3 bases; nucleotides outside the gene matches: 9. CDR3 length: 16 residues. In DNA form, the CDR3 reads TGTGCCAGCAGTCCCCCTGGACAGGGATACTACAATGAGCAGTTCTTC. This sequence encodes CASSPPGQGYYNEQFF.

V usage is TRBV2 and J usage is TRBJ2-3; the match to TRBD1 covers 7 bases. Germline lookup yields CDR1 SNHLY and CDR2 FYNNEI. The trim removed 8 bases at V and 0 bases at J, leaving 11 bases unmatched. CDR3 length: 16 residues. CDR3 sequence (DNA): TGTGCCAGCCCCAGTAGGACAGGTCTAAGCACAGATACGCAGTATTTT. Its protein is CASPSRTGLSTDTQYF.

The genes are TRBV7-9 and TRBJ1-3; D gene unclear. Germline V lookup: CDR1 SEHNR, CDR2 FQNEAQ (reference sequence). This CDR3 is built from 15 residues. Trimming left V 5 bases short and J 0 bases short, with 11 bases between. CDR3 in amino acids: CASSPRRNSGNTIYF. For the CDR3, the DNA is TGTGCCAGCAGCCCCAGGCGGAACTCTGGAAACACCATATATTTT.

The V call is TRBV12-3 or TRBV12-4, the J call TRBJ2-2; D remains ambiguous. The CDR3 extends over 14 amino acids. Trimming left V 5 bases short and J 2 bases short, with 9 bases between. For the CDR3, the DNA is TGTGCCAGCAGTCGGCTTGGTAACACCGGGGAGCTGTTTTTT. This sequence encodes CASSRLGNTGELFF.

In regard to this clonotype: The conserved phenylalanine or tryptophan is not found at the CDR3 terminus, so this likely reflects a read error. V usage is TRBV6-1 and J usage is TRBJ1-1; D possibly corresponds to TRBD1 (5 bases). This CDR3 has 13 amino acids. Germline V lookup: CDR1 MNHNS, CDR2 SASEGT. Trimming left V 6 bases short and J 0 bases short, with 8 bases between. The CDR3 reads CASRGGLNTEAFL. CDR3 DNA sequence: TGTGCCAGCAGGGGGGGGTTGAACACTGAAGCTTTCCTT.

With respect to this clonotype: Sequence at one end of the junction differs from germline and may be a read error. The chain joins TRBV20-1 to TRBJ1-4; the D is unclear. The CDR3 contains 14 residues. The germline gives CDR1 DFQATT, CDR2 SNEGSKA (reference sequence). The CDR3, as DNA: TGCAGTGCTCCTCCAGTCCGGTCGGAAGAAAAACCGTTTTTT. Translating it yields CSAPPVRSEEKPFF.

The sample holds many counts of this clonotype. The chain is built from TRBV9 and TRBJ2-5; 9 positions agree with TRBD1. Germline CDR1 and CDR2: SGDLS and YYNGEE. This CDR3 is built from 16 residues. Trimming took 3 bases from V and 5 from J; bases not matched to a gene: 11. CDR3 bases: TGTGCCAGCAGCGGATCTCAGACAGGGGGTAAGGAGACCCAGTACTTC. Amino acids: CASSGSQTGGKETQYF.

This clonotype was counted between two and nine times. The V and J genes are TRBV14 and TRBJ2-7; D gene uncertain. The CDR3 is 12 residues long. V gave up 5 bases and J gave up 6 bases, with 11 bases separating them. CDR1 is SGHDN and CDR2 is FVKESK in the germline V gene. CDR3: CASSEGSSEQYF. For the CDR3, the DNA is TGTGCCAGCAGCGAAGGCTCATCCGAGCAGTACTTC.

This clonotype came up a few times. This chain connects TRBV28 to TRBJ2-2; a possible D gene is TRBD2 (5 bases). The V gene lost 3 bases and the J gene lost 5 bases, with 16 bases spanning the gap. There are 16 residues in the CDR3. The germline V gene encodes CDR1 MDHEN and CDR2 SYDVKM. The CDR3 loop reads CASSFSSRGLTGELFF. Written as DNA, the CDR3 is TGTGCCAGCAGTTTTAGTTCTAGAGGGTTGACCGGGGAGCTGTTTTTT.

The sample holds a few counts of this clonotype. The J gene is TRBJ2-7, the V gene TRBV11-2; D gene uncertain. V dropped 0 bases and J dropped 0 bases, with 12 bases sitting between them. Germline lookup yields CDR1 SGHAT and CDR2 FQNNGV. The CDR3 sequence is 16 residues long. In DNA form, the CDR3 reads TGTGCCAGCAGCTTAGATCCGATAGGTAACTCCTACGAGCAGTACTTC. It yields the protein CASSLDPIGNSYEQYF.

The chain links TRBV15 to TRBJ1-6; no definite D call. The ends were cut back, 3 bases at V and 8 bases at J, with 11 bases in the middle. The CDR3 has 14 amino acids. The germline CDR1 and CDR2 sequences are LNHNV and YYDKDF (reference sequence). Here the CDR3 reads CATSRRLSDSPLHF. The CDR3 DNA reads as TGTGCCACCAGCAGGAGGTTGAGCGATTCACCCCTCCACTTT.

The J gene is TRBJ2-6, the V gene TRBV20-1; D perhaps matches TRBD2 (5 bases). V shed 2 bases and J shed 5 bases, with 16 bases lying between them. Germline V gene sequence: CDR1 DFQATT, CDR2 SNEGSKA (reference sequence). The CDR3 has 16 amino acids. The CDR3 DNA sequence: TGCAGTGCTAGACCCTCCGGAAGCGGCTGGGCCAACGTCCTGACTTTC. It codes for CSARPSGSGWANVLTF.

This clonotype has ten or more counts. The chain joins TRBV28 to TRBJ2-7; the match to TRBD2 covers 9 bases. The ends lost 3 bases at V and 0 bases at J; junction bases unmatched: 3. The CDR3 contains 15 residues. Germline values: CDR1 MDHEN, CDR2 SYDVKM. CDR3 coding DNA: TGTGCCAGCAGTTTCACTAGCGGGCGCTCCTACGAGCAGTACTTC. Residues: CASSFTSGRSYEQYF.

The genes are TRBV7-3 and TRBJ2-2, with D unclear. The V end lost 4 bases, the J end lost 5 bases, and 17 bases lay between the germline ends. Per germline, CDR1 SGHTA and CDR2 FQGTGA. The CDR3 consists of 16 residues. CDR3 protein: CASSSSLGPRTGELFF. The DNA for the CDR3 is TGTGCCAGCAGCTCGTCGTTAGGGCCGAGAACCGGGGAGCTGTTTTTT.

The rearrangement links TRBV18 to TRBJ1-5; possible D gene TRBD1, 6 bases. The V gene's germline CDR1 is KGHSH and CDR2 LQKENI. The ends were cut back, 5 bases at V and 6 bases at J, with 17 bases in the middle. This CDR3 has 15 residues. CDR3 sequence: CASSSSQGRGQPQHF. CDR3 bases: TGTGCCAGCTCATCCTCACAGGGAAGGGGTCAGCCCCAGCATTTT.

This clonotype has only a few counts. This chain uses TRBV5-8 with TRBJ1-5; D remains ambiguous. CDR3 length: 15 amino acids. Germline V gives CDR1 SGHTS, CDR2 YDEGEE. With 1 base removed from V and 0 bases from J, the gap between germline ends came to 8 bases. The CDR3 sequence: CASSLPAVSNQPQHF. The CDR3 DNA is TGTGCCAGCAGCTTGCCGGCAGTTAGCAATCAGCCCCAGCATTTT.

This clonotype has at least ten counts. The chain employs TRBV28 and TRBJ2-7, with 7 nucleotides matching TRBD1. CDR3 length: 14 amino acids. V lost 5 bases, J lost 3 bases, and 7 bases stayed unmatched. CDR1 and CDR2 from the germline V gene are MDHEN and SYDVKM. The CDR3 DNA sequence: TGTGCCAGCAGTCCACACGGGACAGTCTACGAGCAGTACTTC. Its protein product is CASSPHGTVYEQYF. The complete variable domain, with remaining parts taken from reference TRBV28 and TRBJ2-7, reads DVKVTQSSRYLVKRTGEKVFLECVQDMDHENMFWYRQDPGLGLRLIYFSYDVKMKEKGDIPEGYSVSREKKERFSLILESASTNQTSMYLCASSPHGTVYEQYFGPGTRLTVT.

The rearrangement uses TRBV29-1 and TRBJ2-1; 14 positions agree with TRBD2. Germline V gene sequence: CDR1 SQVTM, CDR2 ANQGSEA. J gave up 3 bases and V 3 bases, and 4 bases lay outside the gene matches. The CDR3 sequence is 16 residues long. The CDR3 loop is CSVDPGTSGSYNEQFF. CDR3 nucleotides: TGCAGCGTTGACCCCGGGACTAGCGGGAGCTACAATGAGCAGTTCTTC.

The rearrangement links TRBV3-1 to TRBJ2-7, with 12 bases that match TRBD2. Germline CDR1 is LGHDT and CDR2 is YNNKEL (reference sequence). The junction had 6 bases not matched to a gene; V was cut back by 2 bases and J by 4 bases. The CDR3 is made up of 16 amino acids. CDR3 sequence reads: CASSQLTSGRTYEQYF. CDR3 nucleotides: TGTGCCAGCAGCCAACTGACTAGCGGGAGAACTTACGAGCAGTACTTC.

This clonotype has ten or more counts. The chain employs TRBV2 and TRBJ2-7, with D unresolved. From germline, CDR1 is SNHLY and CDR2 FYNNEI. V lost 5 bases and J 4 bases, leaving 12 bases between the germline ends. The CDR3 loop spans 13 amino acids. The CDR3, as DNA: TGTGCCAGCAGTCACGGGTGGGATTACGAGCAGTACTTC. Translation: CASSHGWDYEQYF. Complete variable domain (other parts from reference TRBV2 and TRBJ2-7): EPEVTQTPSHQVTQMGQEVILRCVPISNHLYFYWYRQILGQKVEFLVSFYNNEISEKSEIFDDQFSVERPDGSNFTLKIRSTKLEDSAMYFCASSHGWDYEQYFGPGTRLTVT.

The chain uses TRBV5-1 and TRBJ1-5, with D maybe TRBD1 (6 bases). CDR3 size: 13 residues. Germline CDR1 SGHRS, CDR2 YFSETQ. V lost 2 bases and J 8 bases, leaving 11 bases between the germline ends. The CDR3 is CASSLGGMEPQHF. CDR3 coding DNA: TGCGCCAGCAGCTTAGGGGGGATGGAGCCCCAGCATTTT.

The V gene is TRBV28, the J gene TRBJ1-5; D ambiguous. The CDR3 runs to 14 residues. V was clipped by 5 bases and J by 9 bases, with 17 bases between them. Looked up from germline, CDR1 is MDHEN and CDR2 is SYDVKM. The CDR3 DNA sequence: TGTGCCAGCAGTCAGCGGGTGCGTTGGTGGCCCCAGCATTTT. It translates to CASSQRVRWWPQHF.

The rearrangement uses TRBV3-1 and TRBJ2-7, with 7 positions matching TRBD2. J gave up 2 bases and V 5 bases, and 6 bases lay outside the gene matches. This CDR3 region has 14 residues. CDR1 is LGHDT, CDR2 YNNKEL, per germline (reference sequence). The CDR3 loop is CASSESGATYEQYF. In nucleotides, the CDR3 is TGTGCCAGCAGCGAGAGCGGGGCTACCTACGAGCAGTACTTC.

The J gene is TRBJ2-4, the V gene TRBV19, with D tentatively TRBD1 (5 bases). Trimming shortened V by 6 bases and J by 2 bases, and 17 bases separated the two germline ends. Germline CDR1 is LNHDA and CDR2 is SQIVND (reference sequence). The CDR3 covers 16 residues. The CDR3 coding sequence is TGTGCCAGTAGACCTCGTTCAGGGAATTCCAAAAACATTCAGTACTTC. Amino acids: CASRPRSGNSKNIQYF.

Of note for this clonotype: This may stem from a read error, because a much larger clone lies one nucleotide away. The CDR3 region is CASSYPRDQEAQYF. The DNA of the CDR3 is TGTGCCAGCAGTTACCCCAGGGACCAAGAGGCCCAGTACTTC. This chain joins TRBV2 and TRBJ2-4, with D tentatively TRBD1 or TRBD2 (5 bases each). The CDR3 totals 14 residues. The V end was cut by 5 bases, the J end by 13 bases, with 21 bases between. Germline-derived CDR1 and CDR2 are SNHLY and FYNNEI. The full variable domain, completed using reference TRBV2 and TRBJ2-4, is EPEVTQTPSHQVTQMGQEVILRCVPISNHLYFYWYRQILGQKVEFLVSFYNNEISEKSEIFDDQFSVERPDGSNFTLKIRSTKLEDSAMYFCASSYPRDQEAQYFGAGTRLSVL.

The sample holds many counts of this clonotype. The chain is built from TRBV2 and TRBJ2-1, with D unresolved. The V gene lost 8 bases and the J gene lost 0 bases, with 11 bases spanning the gap. Germline CDR1 and CDR2: SNHLY and FYNNEI. The CDR3 length is 14 residues. In nucleotides, the CDR3 is TGTGCCAGCGGAAAGGTCAGCTCCTACAATGAGCAGTTCTTC. Translation gives CASGKVSSYNEQFF.

This clonotype was recorded a few times. V usage is TRBV30 and J usage is TRBJ1-1; no firm D call. The CDR3 has 13 residues. CDR1 GTSNPN and CDR2 SVGIG come from the germline V gene (reference sequence). The V end lost 0 bases, the J end lost 1 base, and 6 bases lay between the germline ends. CDR3 loop: CAWSVEQNTEAFF. CDR3 nucleotide sequence: TGTGCCTGGAGTGTAGAGCAGAACACTGAAGCTTTCTTT. Together with reference TRBV30 and TRBJ1-1, the CDR3 gives the full variable domain: SQTIHQWPATLVQPVGSPLSLECTVEGTSNPNLYWYRQAAGRGLQLLFYSVGIGQISSEVPQNLSASRPQDRQFILSSKKLLLSDSGFYLCAWSVEQNTEAFFGQGTRLTVV.

The chain couples TRBV12-3 or TRBV12-4 to TRBJ2-1; tentatively, D is TRBD1 (5 bases). Between the trimmed V and J ends, which lost 5 bases and 4 bases, there was a span of 9 bases. CDR3 size: 13 residues. The CDR3: CASSGARYNEQFF. The CDR3 nucleotides read TGTGCCAGCAGTGGGGCCCGGTACAATGAGCAGTTCTTC.